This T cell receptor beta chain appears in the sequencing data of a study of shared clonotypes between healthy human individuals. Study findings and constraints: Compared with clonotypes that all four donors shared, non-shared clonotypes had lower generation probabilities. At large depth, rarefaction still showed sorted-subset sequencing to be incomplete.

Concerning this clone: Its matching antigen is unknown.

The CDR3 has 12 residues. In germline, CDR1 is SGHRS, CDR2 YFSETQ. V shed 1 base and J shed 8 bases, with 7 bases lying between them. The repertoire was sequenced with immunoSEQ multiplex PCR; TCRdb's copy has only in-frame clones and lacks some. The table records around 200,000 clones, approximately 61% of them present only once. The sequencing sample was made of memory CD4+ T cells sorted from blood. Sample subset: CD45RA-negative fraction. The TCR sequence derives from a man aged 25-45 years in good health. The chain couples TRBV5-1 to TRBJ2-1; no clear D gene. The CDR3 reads CASSLTADEQFF. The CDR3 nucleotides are TGCGCCAGCAGCTTGACGGCTGATGAGCAGTTCTTC. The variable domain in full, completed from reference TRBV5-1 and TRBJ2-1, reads KAGVTQTPRYLIKTRGQQVTLSCSPISGHRSVSWYQQTPGQGLQFLFEYFSETQRNKGNFPGRFSGRQFSNSRSEMNVSTLELGDSALYLCASSLTADEQFFGPGTRLTVL.